These 4 T cell receptor beta chains share one sample of origin, sequenced in a study of vaccination effects on CD4 cells after COVID-19. Antigens of these TCRs are unknown. ViraFEST assay sequencing came after antigen-specific CD4+ T cells were expanded with viral peptide pools. Culture proceeded for about ten days, and CD4+ T cells were then isolated. Vaccine recipients, nucleocapsid antibody negative, had no prior SARS-CoV-2 infection. Generated by immunoSEQ multiplex PCR, the TCRdb table keeps only in-frame clones and is missing some. Of tens of thousands of clones listed, roughly 79% are singletons. The source was CD4+ T cells from PBMCs cultured with HCoV-OC43 spike peptides, collected before COVID-19 vaccination. The subset denotes: HCoV-OC43 spike overlapping peptide pool stimulation. The receptors originated from a human donor who received a COVID-19 vaccine.

The chain couples TRBV5-1 to TRBJ1-4; tentative D call: TRBD1 (5 bases). V was pared by 1 base and J by 5 bases, with 12 bases between. The CDR3 is made up of 15 amino acids. Germline V CDR1 and CDR2: SGHRS, YFSETQ. The CDR3 DNA follows: TGCGCCAGCAGCTTGCCCACGGCAGGGAATGAAAAACTGTTTTTT. Protein product: CASSLPTAGNEKLFF.

The chain recombines TRBV11-2 with TRBJ1-1; tentatively, D is TRBD1 (5 bases). The CDR3 runs 15 residues. Germline V lookup: CDR1 SGHAT, CDR2 FQNNGV. V gave up 0 bases and J gave up 7 bases, with 15 bases separating them. CDR3 region: CASSLDRGGRGEAFF. The CDR3 DNA sequence: TGTGCCAGCAGCTTAGATCGGGGGGGTCGGGGTGAAGCTTTCTTT.

V gene TRBV19 combines with J gene TRBJ1-1, with 8 bases identical to TRBD1. The CDR3 extends over 14 amino acids. With V trimmed by 5 bases and J by 11 bases, 13 bases remained unmatched. Germline V gives CDR1 LNHDA, CDR2 SQIVND (reference sequence). CDR3 nucleotides: TGTGCCAGTAGTGAGGCCGGACAGGGAAGGTTGGCTTTCTTT. Encoded protein: CASSEAGQGRLAFF.

This sequence joins TRBV29-1 and TRBJ1-5; 7 nucleotides match TRBD1. The length of the CDR3 is 13 residues. Trimming at V came to 6 bases and at J to 6 bases, leaving 8 bases not matched to a gene. The germline gives CDR1 SQVTM, CDR2 ANQGSEA. The CDR3 nucleotides are TGCAGCGTAGCCAGGGGGGCTTCTCAGCCCCAGCATTTT. Residues: CSVARGASQPQHF. Full variable domain (remainder filled in from reference TRBV29-1 and TRBJ1-5): SAVISQKPSRDICQRGTSLTIQCQVDSQVTMMFWYRQQPGQSLTLIATANQGSEATYESGFVIDKFPISRPNLTFSTLTVSNMSPEDSSIYLCSVARGASQPQHFGDGTRLSIL.